The rows below give T cell receptor beta chains drawn from one sample of a study of control samples from healthy donors and cancer patients. Sequencing used immunoSEQ multiplex PCR; TCRdb keeps in-frame clones, though not all of them. The table shows about 110,000 clones, with 90% occurring only once. Sequenced input: blood. The receptors shown here come from a human donor in good health. The donor label of this sample is uncertain. CDR3s leave out the opening cysteine and the closing phenylalanine or tryptophan. A D gene is named only where the DNA matches it firmly.

J: TRBJ1-2; V: TRBV13; D: NA; CDR3: ASSLLGEVINYGYT
J: TRBJ2-7; V: TRBV5-1; D: TRBD1; CDR3: ASTVPRGQSSYEQY
J: TRBJ2-1; V: TRBV5-8; D: TRBD1; CDR3: ASSLVQGAKNEQF
J: TRBJ2-5; V: TRBV24-1; D: TRBD1; CDR3: ATSEAGTGSETQY
J: TRBJ1-3; V: TRBV3-1/TRBV3-2; D: TRBD1; CDR3: ASSQDIGGRNTIY
J: TRBJ1-6; V: TRBV28; D: NA; CDR3: ASSLWGSPLH
J: TRBJ2-5; V: TRBV5-5; D: TRBD1; CDR3: ASSLARTGGSETQY
J: TRBJ1-5; V: TRBV10-3; D: NA; CDR3: ANRGQPGKSNQPQH
J: TRBJ1-1; V: TRBV2; D: TRBD1; CDR3: ARGTEITNTEAF
J: TRBJ1-5; V: TRBV12-3/TRBV12-4; D: NA; CDR3: ASSSREDQPQH
J: TRBJ1-1; V: TRBV10-3; D: NA; CDR3: AISESLGTEAF
J: TRBJ1-5; V: TRBV28; D: NA; CDR3: ASRGGGGQPQH
J: TRBJ1-4; V: TRBV29-1; D: NA; CDR3: SVENPTASSREKLF
J: TRBJ1-6; V: TRBV7-9; D: NA; CDR3: ASSLTGIRSPLH
J: TRBJ2-1; V: TRBV5-1; D: TRBD2; CDR3: ASSPGLAGGPGDNEQF
J: TRBJ1-2; V: TRBV7-2; D: NA; CDR3: ASSLESSNYGYT
J: TRBJ1-4; V: TRBV6-5; D: NA; CDR3: ATAMTANEKLF
J: TRBJ1-2; V: TRBV30; D: TRBD1; CDR3: AWSPTGPGYT
J: TRBJ1-6; V: TRBV25-1; D: NA; CDR3: ASTQTGVSPLH
J: TRBJ1-4; V: TRBV3-1/TRBV3-2; D: NA; CDR3: ASTATNEKLF
J: TRBJ2-3; V: TRBV10-3; D: NA; CDR3: AISDLVRGESDTQY
J: TRBJ1-6; V: TRBV2; D: TRBD1; CDR3: ASSSQQGAHSPLH
J: TRBJ1-6; V: TRBV6-1; D: NA; CDR3: ASSEIRVDRSPLH
J: TRBJ1-6; V: TRBV19; D: NA; CDR3: ASSGTVNSPLH
J: TRBJ1-3; V: TRBV5-1; D: NA; CDR3: ASSLDSSGNTIY
J: TRBJ1-6; V: TRBV19; D: TRBD1; CDR3: ASSAAGGNSPLH
J: TRBJ1-1; V: TRBV12-3/TRBV12-4; D: TRBD1; CDR3: ASSPQGGHLAF
J: TRBJ1-6; V: TRBV6-4; D: TRBD1; CDR3: ASSKTGNSPLH
J: TRBJ2-7; V: TRBV5-1; D: NA; CDR3: ASSFGGGYEQY
J: TRBJ1-2; V: TRBV6-5; D: TRBD1; CDR3: ASSYWTGSGGYT
J: TRBJ2-7; V: TRBV2; D: NA; CDR3: ASSSSGDLQY
J: TRBJ2-1; V: TRBV7-6; D: TRBD2; CDR3: ASSLLADGLNEQF
J: TRBJ1-4; V: TRBV6-1; D: NA; CDR3: ASSEMGRGSTNEKLF
J: TRBJ2-7; V: TRBV11-2; D: NA; CDR3: ASSSGGHAYEQY
J: TRBJ2-3; V: TRBV7-9; D: NA; CDR3: ASSLPQASTDTQY
J: TRBJ1-1; V: TRBV6-5; D: NA; CDR3: ASSYRVQNTEAF
J: TRBJ2-6; V: TRBV7-3; D: NA; CDR3: ASSLNSVSGANVLT